Presented here are 30 T cell receptor beta chains from one specimen sequenced in a study of T cell repertoires in aging, cancer and after chemotherapy. Rearranged V-D-J TRB sequences were amplified with a mixed TRB-A/B primer pool. Using its own MiXCR run on the multiplex PCR reads, TCRdb lists one record per CDR3 protein. This table holds under 2,000 distinct CDR3 sequences, more than 20% found once. Peripheral blood genomic DNA, not sorted cells or RNA, was the template. Sequenced: blood. The source of these receptors is a human donor with a blood cancer.

The chain uses TRBV6-2 or TRBV6-3 and TRBJ1-2, with no clear D. This CDR3 region has 13 residues. V lost 5 bases and J lost 4, with 11 bases in between. The germline CDR1 and CDR2 sequences are MNHEY and SVGEGT. CDR3 DNA sequence: TGTGCCAGCAGTGGTCAACGCGTCTATGGCTACACCTTC. Translating gives CASSGQRVYGYTF.

Sample share makes this clonotype medium-sized. V usage is TRBV5-4 and J usage is TRBJ2-2; no clear D gene. The CDR3 spans 12 residues. The germline V gene encodes CDR1 SGHNT and CDR2 YYREEE (reference sequence). V was trimmed by 5 bases and J by 6 bases, leaving 8 bases between them. Here the CDR3 reads CASSKGPGELFF. CDR3 nucleotides: TGTGCCAGCAGTAAGGGTCCCGGGGAGCTGTTTTTT.

This clonotype counts as medium-sized (0.01 to 0.1%). The rearrangement joins TRBV19 to TRBJ1-5, with D possibly TRBD1 on 6 matching bases. The V end was cut by 7 bases, the J end by 3 bases, with 16 bases between. Germline lookup yields CDR1 LNHDA and CDR2 SQIVND (reference sequence). This CDR3 spans 15 amino acids. This CDR3 reads CASKDPGQFNQPQHF. In DNA form, the CDR3 reads TGTGCCAGTAAAGATCCCGGACAGTTCAATCAGCCCCAGCATTTT.

In this sample, this clonotype is medium-sized (0.01 to 0.1%). This CDR3 reads CSVEDPSGDTGELFF. The CDR3 DNA is TGCAGCGTTGAAGATCCAAGCGGAGACACCGGGGAGCTGTTTTTT. The chain links TRBV29-1 to TRBJ2-2; possibly TRBD2 for D (5 bases). Germline assignment: CDR1 SQVTM and CDR2 ANQGSEA. The CDR3 is made up of 15 amino acids. Trimming stripped 0 bases from V and 3 bases from J, with 11 bases between.

This clonotype qualifies as large (0.1 to 1%). V is TRBV29-1 and J is TRBJ1-4, with D perhaps matching TRBD1 (5 bases). This CDR3 comprises 14 residues. Germline V gene sequence: CDR1 SQVTM, CDR2 ANQGSEA. V was shortened by 4 bases and J by 4 bases, with 13 bases between the two germline ends. The CDR3 nucleotides read TGCAGCGTTGCAGTTTGGAGGGGTAATGAAAAACTGTTTTTT. This codes for CSVAVWRGNEKLFF.

This clonotype appeared once. The chain links TRBV28 to TRBJ2-5; 8 positions agree with TRBD2. V was clipped by 6 bases and J by 1 base; unmatched bases: 1. The CDR3 has 13 amino acids. From germline, CDR1 is MDHEN and CDR2 SYDVKM. In DNA, the CDR3 is TGTGCCAGCAGCACTAGCGGCCAAGAGACCCAGTACTTC. It specifies CASSTSGQETQYF.

The CDR3 coding sequence is TGTGCCAGCGGAGGGGGGACCTACGAGCAGTACTTC. As protein: CASGGGTYEQYF. J is TRBJ2-7 and V is TRBV14; tentatively, D is TRBD1 or TRBD2 (6 bases each). The CDR3 consists of 12 residues. With 8 bases removed from V and 2 bases from J, the gap between germline ends came to 10 bases. The germline V gene has CDR1 SGHDN and CDR2 FVKESK.

This sequence joins TRBV5-4 and TRBJ2-3, with TRBD2 identical over 8 bases. The trim removed 0 bases at V and 0 bases at J, leaving 15 bases unmatched. The germline V gene encodes CDR1 SGHNT and CDR2 YYREEE (reference sequence). CDR3 length equals 20 residues. CDR3 DNA: TGTGCCAGCAGCTTGGGCGGGGCTAGCGGGCAGATCACCAGCACAGATACGCAGTATTTT. It translates to CASSLGGASGQITSTDTQYF.

In this sample, this clonotype is medium-sized. At one of its ends the junction is not consistent with the germline gene, which may arise from a read error. V usage is TRBV7-9 and J usage is TRBJ1-5, with TRBD1 as a possible D gene (5 bases). Per the germline V gene, CDR1 is SEHNR and CDR2 is FQNEAQ (reference sequence). This CDR3 comprises 11 residues. CDR3 coding DNA: TGTGCCAGCGGTTCTGGGACCCCCTCGAATTTT. Encoded protein: CASGSGTPSNF. Full variable domain (missing parts from reference TRBV7-9 and TRBJ1-5): DTGVSQNPRHKITKRGQNVTFRCDPISEHNRLYWYRQTLGQGPEFLTYFQNEAQLEKSRLLSDRFSAERPKGSFSTLEIQRTEQGDSAMYLCASGSGTPSNFGDGTRLSIL.

By share, this clonotype counts as medium-sized (0.01 to 0.1%). The CDR3 here is CASSRGEVFMNTEAFF. CDR3 coding DNA: TGTGCCAGCAGCCGCGGTGAGGTGTTTATGAACACTGAAGCTTTCTTT. This chain links TRBV6-5 with TRBJ1-1, with D hard to call. Germline assignment: CDR1 MNHEY and CDR2 SVGAGI. The CDR3 is 16 residues long. Between the trimmed V and J ends, which lost 6 bases and 0 bases, there was a span of 17 bases.

The chain employs TRBV10-2 and TRBJ2-7, with D perhaps matching TRBD2 (5 bases). The CDR3 totals 15 residues. V lost 5 bases and J 0 bases, leaving 14 bases between the germline ends. Per the germline V gene, CDR1 is WSHSY and CDR2 is SAAADI. For the CDR3, the DNA is TGCGCCAGCAGTCCCCGGACTGAAAGCTCCTACGAGCAGTACTTC. Amino acid sequence: CASSPRTESSYEQYF.

This clonotype counts as medium-sized. This rearrangement joins TRBV19 to TRBJ1-6; the D is unclear. V was cut by 3 bases and J by 7 bases, with 13 bases left in between. The V gene's germline CDR1 is LNHDA and CDR2 SQIVND (reference sequence). There are 15 residues in the CDR3. The CDR3 spells CASSIIERGNSPLHF. The CDR3 DNA follows: TGTGCCAGTAGTATTATCGAGAGAGGGAATTCACCCCTCCACTTT.

The chain is built from TRBV4-1 and TRBJ1-5; 12 positions agree with TRBD1. From germline, CDR1 is MGHRA and CDR2 YSYEKL. The CDR3 runs to 16 residues. Losses at the gene ends were 2 bases for V and 5 bases for J; bases not matched to a gene: 4. Written as DNA, the CDR3 is TGCGCCAGCAGCCAACAGGGGACAGGGGGCTATCAGCCCCAGCATTTT. Its protein is CASSQQGTGGYQPQHF.

This chain uses TRBV6-5 with TRBJ2-5, with TRBD2 matching over 14 bases. The CDR3 covers 16 residues. CDR1 is MNHEY, CDR2 SVGAGI, per germline. V lost 6 bases to trimming and J lost 1 base; unmatched junction nucleotides: 4. The CDR3 DNA follows: TGTGCCAGCAGCCCCGGACTAGCGGGAGGCCAAGAGACCCAGTACTTC. Its translation is CASSPGLAGGQETQYF.

The rearrangement joins TRBV28 to TRBJ1-2, with D unclear. The V end was cut by 6 bases, the J end by 4 bases, with 9 bases between. Looked up from germline, CDR1 is MDHEN and CDR2 is SYDVKM. The CDR3 is 12 residues long. The CDR3 DNA is TGTGCCAGCAGCTCCCCCCTCTATGGCTACACCTTC. Translation gives CASSSPLYGYTF.

This clonotype counts as medium-sized. The genes are TRBV27 and TRBJ2-6, with D perhaps TRBD1 (6 bases). The CDR3 is 16 residues long. V was pared by 3 bases and J by 1 base, with 10 bases between. CDR1 MNHEY and CDR2 SMNVEV come from the germline V gene (reference sequence). CDR3 sequence (DNA): TGTGCCAGCAGTTTCCTTGGACAGTCTGGGGCCAACGTCCTGACTTTC. Translation gives CASSFLGQSGANVLTF.

The chain is built from TRBV7-9 and TRBJ2-3; a possible D gene is TRBD2 (6 bases). The CDR3 spans 15 residues. The germline V gene encodes CDR1 SEHNR and CDR2 FQNEAQ (reference sequence). Trimming took 4 bases from V and 2 from J, leaving 13 bases between them. The CDR3 is CASSSRDFFTDTQYF. The CDR3 DNA reads TGTGCCAGCAGCTCCCGGGACTTTTTCACAGATACGCAGTATTTT.

The chain combines TRBV24-1 with TRBJ1-1; D might be TRBD1 (5 bases). The V end lost 4 bases, the J end lost 1 base, and 6 bases lay between the germline ends. This CDR3 is built from 13 residues. Germline V lookup: CDR1 KGHDR, CDR2 SFDVKD. Written as DNA, the CDR3 is TGTGCCACCAGTGAAGACAGGAACACTGAAGCTTTCTTT. Translated: CATSEDRNTEAFF.

This clonotype is medium-sized in the sample. The chain is built from TRBV6-1 and TRBJ2-2, with a weak D call TRBD2 (6 bases). The V gene lost 7 bases and the J gene lost 3 bases, with 12 bases spanning the gap. The CDR3 consists of 14 residues. Germline assignment: CDR1 MNHNS and CDR2 SASEGT. CDR3 protein: CASIGGVYTGELFF. The CDR3 nucleotides read TGTGCCAGCATAGGAGGGGTGTACACCGGGGAGCTGTTTTTT.

This clonotype counts as medium-sized. The chain joins TRBV6-1 to TRBJ2-2, with 7 bases aligning to TRBD2. This CDR3 contains 14 residues. The germline V gene encodes CDR1 MNHNS and CDR2 SASEGT. The V gene end was trimmed by 3 bases and the J gene end by 6 bases; junction bases not matched to a gene: 4. The CDR3 spells CASSERRESGELFF. The CDR3 DNA sequence: TGTGCCAGCAGTGAGAGGCGGGAGTCCGGGGAGCTGTTTTTT.

By sample fraction, this clonotype is large. The chain links TRBV6-5 to TRBJ2-1; D not certain. Germline CDR1 reads MNHEY; CDR2 reads SVGAGI. Trimming took off 6 bases at V and 7 bases at J, with 10 bases between the two ends. The CDR3 spans 12 residues. The CDR3 here is CASSPDTNEQFF. The CDR3 coding sequence is TGTGCCAGCAGCCCCGACACTAATGAGCAGTTCTTC.

V and J are TRBV12-3 or TRBV12-4 and TRBJ1-2, with 9 bases that match TRBD1. This CDR3 has 15 amino acids. Unmatched junction bases numbered 10, after V lost 3 bases and J lost 8 bases. The CDR3 DNA is TGTGCCAGCAGTTTCCCGGACAGGGGTGGCTTAGGCTACACCTTC. This codes for CASSFPDRGGLGYTF.

Judged by abundance, this clonotype is medium-sized (0.01 to 0.1%). CDR3 region: CASAREEGSPLHF. CDR3 nucleotide sequence: TGTGCCAGCGCCAGGGAGGAGGGGTCACCCCTCCACTTT. This sequence joins TRBV6-6 and TRBJ1-6; possible D gene TRBD1, 5 bases. Germline lookup yields CDR1 MNHNY and CDR2 SVGAGI (reference sequence). Trimming took off 8 bases at V and 10 bases at J, with 15 bases between the two ends. CDR3 length equals 13 residues.

A word on this clonotype: This may arise from a read error, as a much more abundant clone is one base away. This chain uses TRBV18 with TRBJ2-7; D might be TRBD2 (5 bases). Germline V gives CDR1 KGHSH, CDR2 LQKENI. The CDR3 is 13 amino acids. Trimming pared 5 bases from V and 3 bases from J, leaving 11 bases between. CDR3 region: CASSSAEGYEQYF. CDR3 sequence (DNA): TGTGCCAGCTCATCTGCAGAGGGCTACGAGCAGTACTTC.

In its sample, this clonotype ranks as medium-sized. This sequence joins TRBV29-1 and TRBJ2-3; maybe TRBD1 (5 bases). Looked up from germline, CDR1 is SQVTM and CDR2 is ANQGSEA. There are 13 residues in the CDR3. The V and J ends lost 0 bases and 10 bases respectively, with 14 bases between them. The CDR3, as DNA: TGCAGCGTTGAAGATGACAGAAAAAGCGCGCAGTATTTT. Translation gives CSVEDDRKSAQYF.

The chain is built from TRBV5-5 and TRBJ2-7; D may be TRBD1 (6 bases). Germline V CDR1 and CDR2: SGHKS, YYEKEE (reference sequence). V was clipped by 0 bases and J by 7 bases, with 26 bases between them. This CDR3 has 18 residues. This CDR3 is CASSLGPRPFLAGEEQYF. The CDR3 nucleotides read TGTGCCAGCAGCTTGGGCCCCAGACCCTTTTTAGCAGGGGAAGAGCAGTACTTC.

This chain uses TRBV2 with TRBJ2-2; D is unclear. The ends were cut back, 5 bases at V and 8 bases at J, with 15 bases in the middle. The germline V gene encodes CDR1 SNHLY and CDR2 FYNNEI. The CDR3 is made up of 14 amino acids. CDR3 loop: CASSQTDGWGELFF. The CDR3, as DNA: TGTGCCAGCAGTCAGACGGACGGTTGGGGGGAGCTGTTTTTT.

By sample share, this clonotype is medium-sized. The gene calls are TRBV27 and TRBJ2-7; possible D gene TRBD1, 5 bases. Germline CDR1 reads MNHEY; CDR2 reads SMNVEV (reference sequence). Trimming pared 10 bases from V and 2 bases from J, leaving 18 bases between. This CDR3 is 14 amino acids long. In DNA form, the CDR3 reads TGTGCCATAAAACGGGCAGGGCCCACCTACGAGCAGTACTTC. This gives the protein CAIKRAGPTYEQYF.

Judged by abundance, this clonotype is medium-sized. This chain joins TRBV24-1 and TRBJ2-1, with 9 positions matching TRBD1. This CDR3 comprises 16 residues. Losses at the gene ends were 4 bases for V and 6 bases for J; bases not matched to a gene: 9. Germline-derived CDR1 and CDR2 are KGHDR and SFDVKD. CDR3 protein: CATSETGTGLGNEQFF. As DNA, the CDR3 is TGTGCCACCAGTGAGACCGGGACAGGGCTCGGCAATGAGCAGTTCTTC.

The chain recombines TRBV10-2 with TRBJ2-1; 15 bases align to TRBD2. CDR3 length equals 14 residues. In germline, CDR1 is WSHSY, CDR2 SAAADI. The V and J ends lost 8 bases and 10 bases, in that order; junction bases with no gene match: 6. CDR3 loop: CASGGGTSGGEQFF. CDR3 DNA: TGCGCCAGCGGGGGGGGGACTAGCGGGGGGGAGCAGTTCTTC.